What follows are 27 T cell receptor beta chains derived from one specimen sequenced in a study of cytomegalovirus exposure and HLA in healthy donors. Primers: 60 Vbeta forward and 13 Jbeta reverse. Some clones are missing from TCRdb's copy, which holds only in-frame ones; the method was immunoSEQ multiplex PCR. The data contain approximately 89,000 clones, 60% to 80% of them singletons. Sequenced input: PBMCs. The receptors were gathered from a man aged 30 to 39 in good health and CMV-seronegative.

This chain links TRBV6-1 with TRBJ1-1; no clear D. Germline V gene sequence: CDR1 MNHNS, CDR2 SASEGT. The CDR3 runs to 15 residues. V lost 3 bases, J lost 5 bases, and 16 bases lay in between. The CDR3 DNA reads as TGTGCCAGCAGTGAGGGGAATCTGGGCGGGACTGAAGCTTTCTTT. Protein product: CASSEGNLGGTEAFF.

The V and J genes are TRBV28 and TRBJ1-6, with D uncertain. Per the germline V gene, CDR1 is MDHEN and CDR2 is SYDVKM. V lost 4 bases and J lost 6, with 19 bases in between. The CDR3 sequence is 17 residues long. In DNA form, the CDR3 reads TGTGCCAGCAGTTCCCTGGAGGCCCCAAACCCTAATTCACCCCTCCACTTT. Translating it yields CASSSLEAPNPNSPLHF. The full variable domain, its missing parts supplied by reference TRBV28 and TRBJ1-6, is DVKVTQSSRYLVKRTGEKVFLECVQDMDHENMFWYRQDPGLGLRLIYFSYDVKMKEKGDIPEGYSVSREKKERFSLILESASTNQTSMYLCASSSLEAPNPNSPLHFGNGTRLTVT.

In its sample, this clone was seen once. J is TRBJ2-4 and V is TRBV7-9; TRBD2 agrees at 7 bases. Trimming at V came to 5 bases and at J to 15 bases, leaving 13 bases not matched to a gene. The CDR3 spans 13 residues. Germline V gene lookup returns CDR1 SEHNR and CDR2 FQNEAQ (reference sequence). This CDR3 reads CASSLPTGTIWYF. CDR3 DNA: TGTGCCAGCAGCCTCCCAACCGGGACTATCTGGTACTTC.

The rearrangement joins TRBV18 to TRBJ2-7; D gene unclear. CDR1 and CDR2 from the germline V gene are KGHSH and LQKENI. This CDR3 region has 13 residues. The ends were cut back, 3 bases at V and 0 bases at J, with 6 bases in the middle. The CDR3 DNA reads TGTGCCAGCTCACCTCTCAGCTCCTACGAGCAGTACTTC. Protein product: CASSPLSSYEQYF. The entire variable domain, with the rest obtained from reference TRBV18 and TRBJ2-7, is as follows: NAGVMQNPRHLVRRRGQEARLRCSPMKGHSHVYWYRQLPEEGLKFMVYLQKENIIDESGMPKERFSAEFPKEGPSILRIQQVVRGDSAAYFCASSPLSSYEQYFGPGTRLTVT.

J is TRBJ1-1 and V is TRBV10-3, with TRBD1 matching 7 bases. Per germline, CDR1 ENHRY and CDR2 SYGVKD. J lost 4 bases, V lost 10 bases, and 9 bases had no gene match. This CDR3 contains 13 residues. The CDR3 reads CASTTGQGTEAFF. The DNA for the CDR3 is TGTGCCAGTACGACAGGGCAGGGCACTGAAGCTTTCTTT.

The chain recombines TRBV9 with TRBJ1-6, with D possibly being TRBD1 (6 bases). Germline V CDR1 and CDR2: SGDLS, YYNGEE. Trimming took 2 bases from V and 8 from J, leaving 11 bases between them. The CDR3 consists of 14 residues. This CDR3 is CASSVAGADSPLHF. The CDR3 DNA is TGTGCCAGCAGCGTGGCGGGGGCTGATTCACCCCTCCACTTT.

This chain uses TRBV7-9 with TRBJ1-1; a weak D match, TRBD1 (6 bases). There are 14 residues in the CDR3. Per germline, CDR1 SEHNR and CDR2 FQNEAQ (reference sequence). Trimming took 8 bases from V and 2 from J, leaving 15 bases between them. Written as DNA, the CDR3 is TGTGCCAGCCAGGGGACGGCTTCAAACACTGAAGCTTTCTTT. Its translation: CASQGTASNTEAFF.

This chain links TRBV7-8 with TRBJ2-1, with D perhaps TRBD1 (7 bases). V lost 5 bases to trimming and J lost 8 bases, with 13 bases between them. The CDR3 length is 13 residues. Germline loops: CDR1 SGHVS, CDR2 FQNEAQ. CDR3 nucleotides: TGTGCCAGCAGCCAGGGGGTAGCGGATGAGCAGTTCTTC. Protein: CASSQGVADEQFF. Full variable domain (rest looked up from reference TRBV7-8 and TRBJ2-1): GAGVSQSPRYKVAKRGQDVALRCDPISGHVSLFWYQQALGQGPEFLTYFQNEAQLDKSGLPSDRFFAERPEGSVSTLKIQRTQQEDSAVYLCASSQGVADEQFFGPGTRLTVL.

The genes are TRBV2 and TRBJ1-5, with D perhaps matching TRBD1 (6 bases). The CDR3 runs 15 residues. The germline V and J ends were trimmed by 5 bases and 0 bases, with 11 bases remaining between them. Germline loops: CDR1 SNHLY, CDR2 FYNNEI. The CDR3 loop is CASSSQGNSNQPQHF. DNA of the CDR3: TGTGCCAGCAGTTCCCAGGGGAATAGCAATCAGCCCCAGCATTTT.

J is TRBJ1-1 and V is TRBV27; 9 bases map to TRBD1. The trim removed 5 bases at V and 4 bases at J, leaving 8 bases unmatched. The CDR3 has 15 residues. Per the germline V gene, CDR1 is MNHEY and CDR2 is SMNVEV (reference sequence). The CDR3 is CASSPTGTGFTEAFF. In DNA, the CDR3 is TGTGCCAGCAGTCCCACCGGGACAGGGTTCACTGAAGCTTTCTTT.

This chain uses TRBV7-2 with TRBJ2-7; a possible D gene is TRBD1 (6 bases). V lost 5 bases, J lost 4 bases, and 21 bases lay in between. CDR1 is SGHTA and CDR2 is FQGNSA in the germline V gene. This CDR3 has 16 residues. For the CDR3, the DNA is TGTGCCAGCAGCAAAGTCGGAGGAGGACAGAAGTACGAGCAGTACTTC. Encoded protein: CASSKVGGGQKYEQYF.

This chain links TRBV30 with TRBJ2-2; 9 bases align to TRBD2. In germline, CDR1 is GTSNPN, CDR2 SVGIG (reference sequence). Trimming removed 4 bases from V and 7 bases from J; junction bases left unmatched: 10. The CDR3 consists of 15 residues. CDR3 sequence: CAWKKAGGLGGELFF. The CDR3 DNA follows: TGTGCCTGGAAAAAGGCGGGGGGGCTAGGCGGGGAGCTGTTTTTT.

This clone was observed a few times. V usage is TRBV11-2 and J usage is TRBJ1-4, with D hard to call. This CDR3 comprises 12 residues. Germline V CDR1 and CDR2: SGHAT, FQNNGV. V was shortened by 0 bases and J by 8 bases, with 4 bases between the two germline ends. CDR3 DNA: TGTGCCAGCAGCTTAGACAGAGAAAAACTGTTTTTT. Its protein product is CASSLDREKLFF.

The chain couples TRBV4-2 to TRBJ1-4; D not resolved. This CDR3 has 16 residues. V lost 3 bases and J 4 bases, leaving 15 bases between the germline ends. Per the germline V gene, CDR1 is LGHNA and CDR2 is YNFKEQ. CDR3 region: CASSHQEVISNEKLFF. The CDR3 bases are TGTGCCAGCAGCCACCAGGAGGTCATTAGTAATGAAAAACTGTTTTTT.

The chain recombines TRBV7-2 with TRBJ2-3, with 9 bases matching TRBD1. V gave up 3 bases and J gave up 5 bases; unmatched junction bases: 3. This CDR3 has 14 amino acids. The germline gives CDR1 SGHTA, CDR2 FQGNSA. CDR3 sequence (DNA): TGTGCCAGCAGCTTCGGGACAGGGTTAGATACGCAGTATTTT. Protein product: CASSFGTGLDTQYF.

V is TRBV7-9 and J is TRBJ2-1, with D perhaps matching TRBD2 (5 bases). The CDR3 extends over 16 amino acids. V gave up 3 bases and J gave up 9 bases, with 21 bases separating them. In germline, CDR1 is SEHNR, CDR2 FQNEAQ (reference sequence). CDR3 in amino acids: CASSFPSVGKAGEQFF. The CDR3 DNA sequence: TGTGCCAGCAGCTTCCCCTCGGTGGGGAAGGCGGGTGAGCAGTTCTTC.

The CDR3 loop reads CASSQVTGTGVLSSYEQYF. CDR3 DNA: TGTGCCAGCAGCCAGGTAACCGGGACAGGGGTTTTAAGCTCCTACGAGCAGTACTTC. The chain carries TRBV16 and TRBJ2-7, with 10 bases fitting TRBD1. Trimming took 3 bases from V and 0 from J; bases not matched to a gene: 14. Germline loops: CDR1 KGHSY, CDR2 FQNENV. The CDR3 has 19 amino acids.

The CDR3 nucleotides are TGCGCCAGCAGCCCCCTGACCCTGACAAATTCACCCCTCCACTTT. Residues: CASSPLTLTNSPLHF. This sequence joins TRBV4-1 and TRBJ1-6; D gene unclear. The CDR3 loop spans 15 amino acids. With 4 bases removed from V and 7 bases from J, the gap between germline ends came to 14 bases. Germline assignment: CDR1 MGHRA and CDR2 YSYEKL.

The rearrangement uses TRBV7-9 and TRBJ2-5, with 10 bases lining up with TRBD2. The CDR3 runs to 15 residues. Germline V lookup: CDR1 SEHNR, CDR2 FQNEAQ (reference sequence). J was trimmed by 7 bases and V by 5 bases; bases with no gene match: 10. The CDR3 sequence is CASSRSGGGSGTQYF. The CDR3 DNA reads TGTGCCAGCAGCCGAAGCGGGGGGGGCTCCGGGACCCAGTACTTC.

This rearrangement joins TRBV5-6 to TRBJ2-2; D may be TRBD1 (6 bases). Trimming shortened V by 5 bases and J by 2 bases, and 10 bases separated the two germline ends. Germline CDR1 is SGHDT and CDR2 is YYEEEE. The length of the CDR3 is 14 residues. CDR3 in DNA: TGTGCCAGCAGTCCGGACAGTAACACCGGGGAGCTGTTTTTT. Residues: CASSPDSNTGELFF.

In this sample, this clone turned up once. The V call is TRBV10-1, the J call TRBJ2-3; tentative D call: TRBD1 (6 bases). The CDR3 sequence is 14 residues long. Between the trimmed V and J ends, which lost 3 bases and 4 bases, there was a span of 11 bases. CDR1 is WNHNN, CDR2 SYGVQD, per germline (reference sequence). CDR3 region: CASSEGGVADTQYF. In DNA, the CDR3 is TGCGCCAGCAGTGAAGGGGGAGTTGCAGATACGCAGTATTTT.

The rearrangement joins TRBV28 to TRBJ2-6, with D possibly being TRBD2 (6 bases). The CDR3 length is 15 residues. Trimming cost V 3 bases and J 0 bases, with 6 bases left between them. The germline CDR1 and CDR2 sequences are MDHEN and SYDVKM. The CDR3 is CASSLGGSGANVLTF. CDR3 DNA sequence: TGTGCCAGCAGTTTGGGGGGCTCTGGGGCCAACGTCCTGACTTTC. Full variable domain (rest looked up from reference TRBV28 and TRBJ2-6): DVKVTQSSRYLVKRTGEKVFLECVQDMDHENMFWYRQDPGLGLRLIYFSYDVKMKEKGDIPEGYSVSREKKERFSLILESASTNQTSMYLCASSLGGSGANVLTFGAGSRLTVL.

The gene calls are TRBV9 and TRBJ1-2, with 9 positions matching TRBD1. Germline-derived CDR1 and CDR2 are SGDLS and YYNGEE. The CDR3 consists of 15 residues. V lost 3 bases and J lost 3; bases outside the gene matches: 6. The CDR3 sequence is CASSDWTGAHYGYTF. The CDR3 DNA reads TGTGCCAGCAGCGATTGGACAGGGGCACACTATGGCTACACCTTC.

This chain joins TRBV4-2 and TRBJ2-1, with 12 nucleotides matching TRBD2. V lost 4 bases to trimming and J lost 8 bases; unmatched junction nucleotides: 15. CDR1 and CDR2 (germline): LGHNA, YNFKEQ. CDR3 length: 18 amino acids. CDR3 loop: CASSLQSPRTSGVHEQFF. In nucleotides, the CDR3 is TGTGCCAGCAGCCTTCAAAGCCCTAGGACTAGCGGGGTACATGAGCAGTTCTTC.

About this clone: Mismatch with germline at one junction end may stem from a read error. The chain is built from TRBV4-1 and TRBJ2-7; 10 positions agree with TRBD2. There are 14 residues in the CDR3. Germline CDR1 is MGHRA and CDR2 is YSYEKL. The CDR3 DNA reads as TGTGCCAGCAGCCCAGCGGGAGGGCGGGACGAGCAGTACTTC. This encodes CASSPAGGRDEQYF.

V and J are TRBV5-1 and TRBJ1-1; maybe TRBD1 (5 bases). V was pared by 5 bases and J by 2 bases, with 10 bases between. Germline V CDR1 and CDR2: SGHRS, YFSETQ. The CDR3 sequence is 13 residues long. The CDR3 nucleotides read TGCGCCAGCAGGTTCAGGGAAAACACTGAAGCTTTCTTT. This sequence encodes CASRFRENTEAFF.

Note on this clone: The germline gene is not matched at one end of the junction; a read error may be the cause. The CDR3 spells CSSTVRDTSNTGELFF. The CDR3 nucleotides read TGTTCCAGCACCGTCCGGGACACCTCGAACACCGGGGAGCTGTTTTTT. The chain links TRBV7-9 to TRBJ2-2; D possibly corresponds to TRBD1 (6 bases). This CDR3 contains 16 residues. The germline gives CDR1 SEHNR, CDR2 FQNEAQ (reference sequence). The variable domain in full, with the rest retrieved from reference TRBV7-9 and TRBJ2-2, is DTGVSQNPRHKITKRGQNVTFRCDPISEHNRLYWYRQTLGQGPEFLTYFQNEAQLEKSRLLSDRFSAERPKGSFSTLEIQRTEQGDSAMYLCSSTVRDTSNTGELFFGEGSRLTVL.